The 17 T cell receptor beta chains given below trace back to one sample, sequenced in a study of blood T cell repertoires in COVID-19. This table comes from immunoSEQ multiplex PCR, and its TCRdb copy is limited to in-frame clones, with some not included. The profile shows nearly 250,000 clones, approximately 86% of them singletons. The sample consisted of peripheral blood. The receptor source for this set is a woman aged 55 to 70 who had recovered from COVID-19.

The rearrangement uses TRBV6-6 and TRBJ1-2; D is unresolved. In germline, CDR1 is MNHNY, CDR2 SVGAGI (reference sequence). This CDR3 has 12 amino acids. Trimming pared 2 bases from V and 3 bases from J, leaving 4 bases between. In DNA form, the CDR3 reads TGTGCCAGCAGTTACGGAGACTATGGCTACACCTTC. Encoded protein: CASSYGDYGYTF.

The rearrangement uses TRBV6-1 and TRBJ1-1, with 8 bases identical to TRBD1. This CDR3 has 15 amino acids. V lost 2 bases to trimming and J lost 5 bases; unmatched junction nucleotides: 7. Germline CDR1 reads MNHNS; CDR2 reads SASEGT. In DNA form, the CDR3 reads TGTGCCAGCAGTGAACCGGCGACAGGGGATACTGAAGCTTTCTTT. This gives the protein CASSEPATGDTEAFF.

Comments on this clone: Mismatch with germline at one junction end may stem from a read error. The V call is TRBV6-5, the J call TRBJ2-2; 7 bases map to TRBD1. This CDR3 contains 16 residues. Germline values: CDR1 MNHEY, CDR2 SVGAGI. Here the CDR3 reads CASSHSRDRNTGELFF. For the CDR3, the DNA is TGTGCCAGCAGTCACTCCCGGGACAGAAACACCGGGGAGCTGTTTTTT.

The rearrangement joins TRBV27 to TRBJ1-4; no clear D. The germline V gene encodes CDR1 MNHEY and CDR2 SMNVEV (reference sequence). V was pared by 0 bases and J by 8 bases, with 13 bases between. CDR3 length equals 15 residues. The CDR3 DNA reads as TGTGCCAGCAGTTTATCGGGAGGGCTGGGGGAAAAACTGTTTTTT. Its protein is CASSLSGGLGEKLFF. The whole variable domain, remainder taken from reference TRBV27 and TRBJ1-4, is EAQVTQNPRYLITVTGKKLTVTCSQNMNHEYMSWYRQDPGLGLRQIYYSMNVEVTDKGDVPEGYKVSRKEKRNFPLILESPSPNQTSLYFCASSLSGGLGEKLFFGSGTQLSVL.

The chain combines TRBV9 with TRBJ1-2; D may be TRBD1 (5 bases). Trimming pared 7 bases from V and 4 bases from J, leaving 20 bases between. CDR1 is SGDLS and CDR2 is YYNGEE in the germline V gene. This CDR3 spans 15 amino acids. The CDR3 coding sequence is TGTGCCAGCGGACAAACAGCGCCCTTTGGCTATGGCTACACCTTC. Protein: CASGQTAPFGYGYTF. The full variable domain, in which reference TRBV9 and TRBJ1-2 provide the parts outside the CDR3, is DSGVTQTPKHLITATGQRVTLRCSPRSGDLSVYWYQQSLDQGLQFLIQYYNGEERAKGNILERFSAQQFPDLHSELNLSSLELGDSALYFCASGQTAPFGYGYTFGSGTRLTVV.

In this sample, this clone turned up a few times. V gene TRBV6-4 combines with J gene TRBJ1-2; D is unclear. Deletions cut 11 bases from V and 7 bases from J, with 5 bases between. In germline, CDR1 is MRHNA, CDR2 SNTAGT. The CDR3 extends over 8 amino acids. Here the CDR3 reads CACRGYTF. In DNA form, the CDR3 reads TGTGCCTGTCGTGGCTACACCTTC.

This chain joins TRBV7-9 and TRBJ1-2, with TRBD1 as a possible D gene (5 bases). This CDR3 has 14 residues. V lost 8 bases to trimming and J lost 3 bases, with 16 bases between them. CDR1 and CDR2 from the germline V gene are SEHNR and FQNEAQ (reference sequence). CDR3 amino acids: CASASGGKDYGYTF. The CDR3, as DNA: TGTGCCAGCGCTTCGGGGGGGAAAGACTATGGCTACACCTTC.

The chain uses TRBV2 and TRBJ1-5; D is unclear. In germline, CDR1 is SNHLY, CDR2 FYNNEI. CDR3 length equals 16 residues. V was cut by 4 bases and J by 0 bases, with 13 bases left in between. The CDR3 sequence: CASSGVAADSNQPQHF. CDR3 nucleotides: TGTGCCAGCAGTGGAGTGGCGGCTGATAGCAATCAGCCCCAGCATTTT.

This chain's CDR3 is CASSQVDSGTETQYF. CDR3 in DNA: TGCGCCAGCAGCCAAGTAGATAGCGGGACGGAGACCCAGTACTTC. The chain carries TRBV4-3 and TRBJ2-5, with 8 bases aligning to TRBD2. Germline V gene lookup returns CDR1 LGHNA and CDR2 YSLEER. The J segment lost 5 bases and the V segment lost 1 base, leaving 6 bases of the junction unmatched. CDR3 length equals 15 residues.

This clone was found a few times. The V gene is TRBV23-1, the J gene TRBJ1-5, with D possibly being TRBD1 (6 bases). TRBV23-1 is an ORF for which the function is uncertain. With 6 bases removed from V and 3 bases from J, the gap between germline ends came to 18 bases. The length of the CDR3 is 16 residues. The CDR3: CASSDGDKTYNQPQHF. The CDR3, as DNA: TGCGCCAGCAGCGACGGGGACAAGACGTACAATCAGCCCCAGCATTTT.

V is TRBV4-1 and J is TRBJ2-5; D might be TRBD2 (6 bases). Deletions cut 1 base from V and 5 bases from J, with 20 bases between. The germline V gene encodes CDR1 MGHRA and CDR2 YSYEKL. The CDR3 extends over 17 amino acids. The CDR3 DNA reads as TGCGCCAGCAGCCAAGGGACCTTCGGAGGGGTCCGGGAGACCCAGTACTTC. Amino acids: CASSQGTFGGVRETQYF.

The rearrangement uses TRBV9 and TRBJ2-7, with 7 bases lining up with TRBD1. Germline assignment: CDR1 SGDLS and CDR2 YYNGEE. This CDR3 region has 15 residues. The V segment lost 0 bases and the J segment 2 bases; nucleotides outside the gene matches: 5. CDR3: CASSVGGTVAYEQYF. The CDR3 coding sequence is TGTGCCAGCAGCGTAGGTGGGACAGTGGCCTACGAGCAGTACTTC.

The rearrangement uses TRBV5-5 and TRBJ1-6; 9 nucleotides line up with TRBD1. With V trimmed by 4 bases and J by 5 bases, 7 bases remained unmatched. CDR3 length equals 16 residues. The germline V gene has CDR1 SGHKS and CDR2 YYEKEE (reference sequence). The CDR3, as DNA: TGTGCCAGCAGCCTCGGGACAGGGATGAATAATTCACCCCTCCACTTT. Translating gives CASSLGTGMNNSPLHF.

This clone was seen a handful of times. The V gene is TRBV2, the J gene TRBJ1-2; no firm D call. V was clipped by 1 base and J by 2 bases, with 5 bases between them. CDR3 size: 13 residues. Germline CDR1 is SNHLY and CDR2 is FYNNEI. In DNA form, the CDR3 reads TGTGCCAGCAGTGAAGTCAGAAACTATGGCTACACCTTC. It specifies CASSEVRNYGYTF.

The chain couples TRBV18 to TRBJ1-5; 8 positions match TRBD1. In germline, CDR1 is KGHSH, CDR2 LQKENI. The CDR3 runs to 15 residues. With 4 bases clipped from V and 7 bases from J, the junction kept 9 bases outside the gene matches. In DNA form, the CDR3 reads TGTGCCAGCTCACTCGCAGGGGGCGCGGGGCAGCCCCAGCATTTT. Its protein product is CASSLAGGAGQPQHF.

J is TRBJ1-2 and V is TRBV4-1; D uncertain. Germline-derived CDR1 and CDR2 are MGHRA and YSYEKL. The V end was cut by 1 base, the J end by 2 bases, with 14 bases between. The length of the CDR3 is 16 residues. The CDR3 here is CASSQGNWASNYGYTF. CDR3 bases: TGCGCCAGCAGCCAAGGGAACTGGGCCTCGAACTATGGCTACACCTTC.

The rearrangement joins TRBV6-5 to TRBJ2-1, with TRBD2 identical over 8 bases. The CDR3 consists of 16 residues. After removal of 0 bases from V and 0 bases from J, the junction contained 1 base not matched to a gene. The germline CDR1 and CDR2 sequences are MNHEY and SVGAGI. The CDR3 is CASSYSTSASYNEQFF. In DNA form, the CDR3 reads TGTGCCAGCAGTTACTCGACTAGCGCCTCCTACAATGAGCAGTTCTTC.